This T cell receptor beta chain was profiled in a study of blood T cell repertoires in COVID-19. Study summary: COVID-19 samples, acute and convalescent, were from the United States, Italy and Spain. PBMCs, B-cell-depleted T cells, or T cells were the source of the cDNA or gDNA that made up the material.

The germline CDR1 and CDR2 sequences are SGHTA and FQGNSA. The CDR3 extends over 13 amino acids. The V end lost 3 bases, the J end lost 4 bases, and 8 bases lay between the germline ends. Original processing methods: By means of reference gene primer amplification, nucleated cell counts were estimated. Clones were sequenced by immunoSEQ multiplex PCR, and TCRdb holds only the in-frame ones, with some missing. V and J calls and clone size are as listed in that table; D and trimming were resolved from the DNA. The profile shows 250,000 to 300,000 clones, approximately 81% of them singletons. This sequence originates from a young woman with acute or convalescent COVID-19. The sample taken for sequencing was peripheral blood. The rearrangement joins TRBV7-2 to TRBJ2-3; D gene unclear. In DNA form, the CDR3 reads TGTGCCAGCAGCTTCCCCCAGGCAGATACGCAGTATTTT. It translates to CASSFPQADTQYF.